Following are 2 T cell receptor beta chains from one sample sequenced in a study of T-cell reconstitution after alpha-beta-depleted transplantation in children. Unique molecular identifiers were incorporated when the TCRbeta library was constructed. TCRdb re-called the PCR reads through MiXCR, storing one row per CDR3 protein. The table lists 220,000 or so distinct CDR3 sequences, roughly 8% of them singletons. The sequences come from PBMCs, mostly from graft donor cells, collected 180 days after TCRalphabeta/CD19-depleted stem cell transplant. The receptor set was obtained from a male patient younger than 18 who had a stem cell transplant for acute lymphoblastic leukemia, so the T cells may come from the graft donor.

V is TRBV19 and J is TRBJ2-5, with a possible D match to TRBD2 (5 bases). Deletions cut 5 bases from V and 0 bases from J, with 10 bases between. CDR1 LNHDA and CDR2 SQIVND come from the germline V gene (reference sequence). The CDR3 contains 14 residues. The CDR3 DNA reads TGTGCCAGTAGTCAACGAGGGTACCAAGAGACCCAGTACTTC. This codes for CASSQRGYQETQYF.

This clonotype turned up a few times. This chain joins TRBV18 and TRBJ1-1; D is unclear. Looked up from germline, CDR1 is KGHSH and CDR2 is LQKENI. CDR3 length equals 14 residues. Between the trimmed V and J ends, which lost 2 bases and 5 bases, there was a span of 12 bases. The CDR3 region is CASSPTWWRTEAFF. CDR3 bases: TGTGCCAGCTCACCAACCTGGTGGAGGACTGAAGCTTTCTTT. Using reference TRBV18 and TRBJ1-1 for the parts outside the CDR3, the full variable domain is NAGVMQNPRHLVRRRGQEARLRCSPMKGHSHVYWYRQLPEEGLKFMVYLQKENIIDESGMPKERFSAEFPKEGPSILRIQQVVRGDSAAYFCASSPTWWRTEAFFGQGTRLTVV.